This record looks at one T cell receptor beta chain sequence and its context. This clone showed up just once. The antigen it binds to is not known. No base quality values were provided; no much bigger clone lies one nucleotide off. The CDR3 starts with the cysteine, ends with the phenylalanine, and has 15 residues. Only the CDR3 portion is preserved as DNA: 45 bases, with reading frame beginning at the first base. Germline trimming: 4 bases from V, 8 bases from J; junction bases outside gene matches: 7. CDR1 and CDR2 are drawn from the germline V gene: KGHSH, LQKENI. This sample was taken from a study of technical replicates of blood from a handful of donors (dated by TCRdb to about 2017). The library was produced with the immunoSEQ multiplex PCR assay. TCRdb holds this immuneACCESS table with in-frame rearrangements only. Some clones are missing; in checked studies, unresolved V genes explain under half, and the rest has no known cause. Across this sample there are about 62,000 clones, with 85% to 90% seen only once. The ten largest clonotypes hold 4% to 5.5% of the sample.

The sample taken for sequencing was PBMCs. This chain is built from TRBV18 and TRBJ2-1, and TRBD2 aligns with 11 junction nucleotides. The sequence derives from a human donor in good health. Some clones in this sample may be carry-over from other donors' samples. CDR3 reads: CASSLDSGRAYEQFF. At the DNA level, the sequence is TGTGCCAGCTCACTAGATAGCGGGAGGGCCTATGAGCAGTTCTTC.